What follows is one T cell receptor beta chain and its context. The germline V gene has CDR1 SEHNR and CDR2 FQNEAQ (reference sequence). V was pared by 5 bases and J by 6 bases, with 11 bases between. The CDR3 length is 12 residues. This record comes from a study of sequential checkpoint blockade in melanoma. Sequencing used immunoSEQ multiplex PCR; TCRdb keeps in-frame clones, though not all of them. Among about 10,000 clones listed, roughly 72% were seen once. Treatment of the sample: randomized to nivolumab then ipilimumab (arm A) or the reverse (arm B). The source material was CD8+ T cells sorted from blood (inferred from file names), sampled from a patient given nivolumab and ipilimumab in sequence. The receptor was isolated from a human donor with melanoma. This chain connects TRBV7-9 to TRBJ2-7; D ambiguous. The CDR3 spells CASSPDLAEQYF. DNA for the CDR3: TGTGCCAGCAGCCCCGACTTGGCCGAGCAGTACTTC.